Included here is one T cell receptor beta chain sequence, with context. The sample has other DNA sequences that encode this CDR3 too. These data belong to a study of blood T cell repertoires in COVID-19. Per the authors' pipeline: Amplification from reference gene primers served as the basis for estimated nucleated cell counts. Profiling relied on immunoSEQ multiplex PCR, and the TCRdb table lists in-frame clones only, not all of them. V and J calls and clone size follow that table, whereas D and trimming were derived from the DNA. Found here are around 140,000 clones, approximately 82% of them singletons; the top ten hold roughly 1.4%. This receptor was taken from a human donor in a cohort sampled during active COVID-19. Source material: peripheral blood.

For the CDR3, the DNA is TGTGCCAGCAGTTACTCTTCTAGCGGATCCTACAATGAGCAGTTCTTC. This gives the protein CASSYSSSGSYNEQFF. The rearrangement links TRBV6-2 or TRBV6-3 to TRBJ2-1; 7 bases are shared with TRBD2. Looked up from germline, CDR1 is MNHEY and CDR2 is SVGEGT. The CDR3 is 16 residues long. The junction had 3 bases not matched to a gene; V was cut back by 0 bases and J by 1 base.